The source of this TCR beta chain is a study of cytomegalovirus exposure and HLA in healthy donors. General observations from the study: A list of 150 or so TCR beta chains associated with cytomegalovirus was given.

The CDR3 loop spans 13 amino acids. CDR1 and CDR2 from the germline V gene are MDHEN and SYDVKM. Between the trimmed V and J ends, which lost 6 bases and 4 bases, there was a span of 10 bases. 60 Vbeta and 13 Jbeta primers were used in PCR. Profiled with immunoSEQ multiplex PCR; TCRdb holds only in-frame clones, not every one. The table lists 150,000 to 180,000 clones, about four fifths of them singletons. As for this clone: Its antigen is currently unknown.

The genes are TRBV28 and TRBJ2-1; D might be TRBD2 (5 bases). This sequence originates from a man aged 18-30 years in good health and CMV-seronegative. The sample consisted of PBMCs. CDR3 protein: CASSGLFYNEQFF. The DNA for the CDR3 is TGTGCCAGCAGCGGACTTTTTTACAATGAGCAGTTCTTC. The variable domain in full, with the rest retrieved from reference TRBV28 and TRBJ2-1, is DVKVTQSSRYLVKRTGEKVFLECVQDMDHENMFWYRQDPGLGLRLIYFSYDVKMKEKGDIPEGYSVSREKKERFSLILESASTNQTSMYLCASSGLFYNEQFFGPGTRLTVL.